These 15 T cell receptor beta chains share one sample of origin, sequenced in a study of early T cells in non-severe SARS-CoV-2 infection. TCRdb passed the 5' RACE reads through MiXCR, listing each CDR3 protein once. The sample contains about 71,000 distinct CDR3 sequences, about an eighth of which appear only once. The source material was whole blood, sampled at baseline. The receptors stem from an adult who was a healthcare worker with PCR-confirmed SARS-CoV-2 infection or an uninfected control (not recorded which).

This clonotype has at least ten counts. The rearrangement links TRBV7-2 to TRBJ2-7; a possible D gene is TRBD2 (6 bases). The CDR3 totals 13 residues. Trimming shortened V by 3 bases and J by 3 bases, and 9 bases separated the two germline ends. Germline CDR1 and CDR2: SGHTA and FQGNSA. This CDR3 is CASSLMTSYEQYF. CDR3 bases: TGTGCCAGCAGCTTGATGACTAGCTACGAGCAGTACTTC.

This clonotype was found a few times. The V call is TRBV6-5, the J call TRBJ1-3; tentative D call: TRBD1 (6 bases). V lost 6 bases to trimming and J lost 5 bases, with 17 bases between them. The CDR3 contains 15 residues. Germline loops: CDR1 MNHEY, CDR2 SVGAGI. The CDR3 spells CASSLTGTQRNTIYF. For the CDR3, the DNA is TGTGCCAGCAGCTTGACCGGGACACAAAGAAACACCATATATTTT.

This chain links TRBV7-2 with TRBJ2-4, with D maybe TRBD2 (6 bases). The ends were cut back, 1 base at V and 1 base at J, with 11 bases in the middle. The CDR3 sequence is 16 residues long. Germline V lookup: CDR1 SGHTA, CDR2 FQGNSA. Here the CDR3 DNA reads TGTGCCAGCAGCTTAGACGTTGCGGGGGCCAAAAACATTCAGTACTTC. Residues: CASSLDVAGAKNIQYF.

This clonotype has only a few counts. This chain links TRBV11-3 with TRBJ2-3; the D is unclear. The germline gives CDR1 SGHNT, CDR2 YENEEA. There are 16 residues in the CDR3. V gave up 5 bases and J gave up 1 base, with 16 bases separating them. The CDR3 DNA follows: TGTGCCAGCAGCGGGCGCAGTGTAATGGGCACAGATACGCAGTATTTT. Translation gives CASSGRSVMGTDTQYF. The variable domain in full, with the rest retrieved from reference TRBV11-3 and TRBJ2-3, is EAGVVQSPRYKIIEKKQPVAFWCNPISGHNTLYWYLQNLGQGPELLIRYENEEAVDDSQLPKDRFSAERLKGVDSTLKIQPAELGDSAVYLCASSGRSVMGTDTQYFGPGTRLTVL.

This clonotype has ten or more counts. This chain joins TRBV7-9 and TRBJ2-7; TRBD1 matches 9 bases. The CDR3 loop spans 15 amino acids. J gave up 7 bases and V 4 bases, and 11 bases lay outside the gene matches. In germline, CDR1 is SEHNR, CDR2 FQNEAQ (reference sequence). CDR3 DNA sequence: TGTGCCAGCAGCTCTCTCCGGGACAGGGTCCGAGAGCAGTACTTC. It yields the protein CASSSLRDRVREQYF.

This clonotype was seen a handful of times. The V gene is TRBV18, the J gene TRBJ2-1, with D perhaps matching TRBD1 (5 bases). V gave up 0 bases and J gave up 10 bases, with 10 bases separating them. From germline, CDR1 is KGHSH and CDR2 LQKENI. The CDR3 is made up of 13 amino acids. This CDR3 is CASSPPQGQEQFF. The DNA of the CDR3 is TGTGCCAGCTCACCACCCCAGGGTCAGGAGCAGTTCTTC. Looking up the rest from reference TRBV18 and TRBJ2-1 gives the full variable domain: NAGVMQNPRHLVRRRGQEARLRCSPMKGHSHVYWYRQLPEEGLKFMVYLQKENIIDESGMPKERFSAEFPKEGPSILRIQQVVRGDSAAYFCASSPPQGQEQFFGPGTRLTVL.

The chain employs TRBV6-2 or TRBV6-3 and TRBJ1-1, with D possibly being TRBD1 (6 bases). Germline V gene sequence: CDR1 MNHEY, CDR2 SVGEGT. Trimming removed 0 bases at V and 4 bases at J, with 9 bases between. CDR3 size: 14 residues. The CDR3 nucleotides read TGTGCCAGCAGTTACTCGAGAGGGGGCACTGAAGCTTTCTTT. This codes for CASSYSRGGTEAFF.

This clonotype was detected only a few times. The rearrangement links TRBV11-2 to TRBJ2-1, with D uncertain. Trimming shortened V by 5 bases and J by 0 bases, and 14 bases separated the two germline ends. Germline values: CDR1 SGHAT, CDR2 FQNNGV. The CDR3 loop spans 16 amino acids. The CDR3 region is CASSLISQRSYNEQFF. CDR3 DNA: TGTGCCAGCAGCCTAATAAGCCAACGCTCCTACAATGAGCAGTTCTTC.

This clonotype was counted only a few times. This chain links TRBV6-5 with TRBJ2-2; D ambiguous. CDR3 length: 14 residues. Germline V gene data show CDR1 as MNHEY and CDR2 as SVGAGI. The ends were cut back, 2 bases at V and 8 bases at J, with 12 bases in the middle. The CDR3 DNA sequence: TGTGCCAGCAGTTACGTTCCGGGTGGAGGGGAGCTGTTTTTT. This translates into CASSYVPGGGELFF.

This clonotype was picked up many times. The V and J genes are TRBV24-1 and TRBJ1-1; perhaps TRBD1 as D (6 bases). There are 14 residues in the CDR3. Germline loops: CDR1 KGHDR, CDR2 SFDVKD. V was cut by 5 bases and J by 6 bases, with 15 bases left in between. The CDR3 DNA follows: TGTGCCACCAGTGCGAACAGGGAAGCCGCTGAAGCTTTCTTT. Translated: CATSANREAAEAFF.

This clonotype occurred many times. The chain is built from TRBV28 and TRBJ2-7; D remains ambiguous. Trimming removed 1 base from V and 0 bases from J, with 13 bases in between. CDR3 size: 16 residues. CDR1 and CDR2 from the germline V gene are MDHEN and SYDVKM. CDR3 coding DNA: TGTGCCAGCAGTTTATCGGACGGTATCAGCTCCTACGAGCAGTACTTC. This codes for CASSLSDGISSYEQYF.

This clonotype came up many times. The V call is TRBV5-1, the J call TRBJ2-3; the D is unclear. Trimming pared 4 bases from V and 2 bases from J, leaving 11 bases between. Germline loops: CDR1 SGHRS, CDR2 YFSETQ. This CDR3 has 14 amino acids. The CDR3: CASSGVMTTDTQYF. The CDR3 DNA reads as TGCGCCAGCAGCGGGGTAATGACCACAGATACGCAGTATTTT.

This clonotype was counted ten times or more. V usage is TRBV11-2 and J usage is TRBJ2-5; maybe TRBD2 (5 bases). V was trimmed by 2 bases and J by 4 bases, leaving 17 bases between them. CDR3 length: 16 residues. Germline V gene data show CDR1 as SGHAT and CDR2 as FQNNGV. As DNA, the CDR3 is TGTGCCAGCAGCTTACGGGGAGACACCCCCGGAGAGACCCAGTACTTC. It translates to CASSLRGDTPGETQYF.

The J gene is TRBJ2-7, the V gene TRBV7-9; no firm D call. V gave up 0 bases and J gave up 2 bases, with 14 bases separating them. CDR3 length: 16 residues. Germline V gene lookup returns CDR1 SEHNR and CDR2 FQNEAQ (reference sequence). Written as DNA, the CDR3 is TGTGCCAGCAGCTTAGCGCAGACAACGTTCCCCTACGAGCAGTACTTC. Residues: CASSLAQTTFPYEQYF.

V is TRBV5-4 and J is TRBJ2-5; a possible D gene is TRBD2 (6 bases). This CDR3 has 16 amino acids. From germline, CDR1 is SGHNT and CDR2 YYREEE (reference sequence). V shed 3 bases and J shed 1 base, with 16 bases lying between them. The CDR3 is CASSSRTGDSQETQYF. The CDR3, as DNA: TGTGCCAGCAGCTCCCGCACGGGGGATAGCCAAGAGACCCAGTACTTC.